One and the same sample provided the 30 T cell receptor beta chains below, sequenced in a study of early T cells in non-severe SARS-CoV-2 infection. A single record per CDR3 protein comes from TCRdb applying MiXCR to the 5' RACE reads. The table includes 64,000 or so distinct CDR3 sequences, roughly 13% detected once. The sample consisted of whole blood, taken at baseline. The origin of the receptors is an adult who was a healthcare worker with PCR-confirmed SARS-CoV-2 infection or an uninfected control (not recorded which).

This clonotype was found many times. V is TRBV5-1 and J is TRBJ2-1; TRBD2 is a possible D gene (5 bases). The CDR3 extends over 15 amino acids. Germline CDR1 and CDR2: SGHRS and YFSETQ. Trimming cost V 4 bases and J 6 bases, with 17 bases left between them. CDR3 in amino acids: CASSAMAGVPNEQFF. The CDR3 DNA reads as TGCGCCAGCAGCGCCATGGCCGGGGTCCCCAATGAGCAGTTCTTC.

The sample holds a few counts of this clonotype. The rearrangement links TRBV19 to TRBJ2-1; tentatively, D is TRBD2 (5 bases). Trimming shortened V by 3 bases and J by 4 bases, and 13 bases separated the two germline ends. CDR3 length equals 15 residues. Looked up from germline, CDR1 is LNHDA and CDR2 is SQIVND (reference sequence). CDR3 sequence: CASSIYVLAYNEQFF. The CDR3 DNA follows: TGTGCCAGTAGTATTTACGTCCTAGCTTACAATGAGCAGTTCTTC.

This clonotype has a handful of counts. The chain joins TRBV11-2 to TRBJ2-2; D uncertain. CDR3 size: 17 residues. Germline lookup yields CDR1 SGHAT and CDR2 FQNNGV. Trimming removed 5 bases from V and 0 bases from J, with 16 bases in between. This CDR3 is CASSQVRRASNTGELFF. The CDR3 coding sequence is TGTGCCAGCAGCCAAGTCCGCCGGGCTTCGAACACCGGGGAGCTGTTTTTT.

The table lists this clonotype with a few counts. The chain is built from TRBV4-3 and TRBJ1-1; D perhaps matches TRBD1 (5 bases). Trimming took 3 bases from V and 3 from J, leaving 17 bases between them. CDR1 is LGHNA, CDR2 YSLEER, per germline. The CDR3 covers 16 residues. CDR3 bases: TGCGCCAGCAGCCAGACGGATCGGGGCTTAGACACTGAAGCTTTCTTT. Translation gives CASSQTDRGLDTEAFF.

In its sample, this clonotype was seen a few times. The CDR3 DNA is TGTGCCAGCAGTTTCCAGGCGAATCAGGGCTATGGCTACACCTTC. This translates into CASSFQANQGYGYTF. This chain links TRBV27 with TRBJ1-2, with TRBD1 as a possible D gene (5 bases). The CDR3 loop spans 15 amino acids. Between the trimmed V and J ends, which lost 3 bases and 4 bases, there was a span of 15 bases. Germline V gene sequence: CDR1 MNHEY, CDR2 SMNVEV (reference sequence).

The chain carries TRBV3-1 and TRBJ2-1, with D perhaps matching TRBD2 (5 bases). Germline CDR1 is LGHDT and CDR2 is YNNKEL (reference sequence). Deletions cut 3 bases from V and 9 bases from J, with 12 bases between. This CDR3 has 13 amino acids. Here the CDR3 reads CASSQVVEGEQFF. DNA of the CDR3: TGTGCCAGCAGCCAGGTCGTCGAGGGTGAGCAGTTCTTC.

V is TRBV20-1 and J is TRBJ1-2; 9 bases are shared with TRBD1. The CDR3 runs 13 residues. V gave up 3 bases and J gave up 8 bases; unmatched junction bases: 7. In germline, CDR1 is DFQATT, CDR2 SNEGSKA (reference sequence). The CDR3 protein is CSASGGQGEGYTF. CDR3 in DNA: TGCAGTGCTAGTGGGGGACAGGGAGAGGGCTACACCTTC.

This clonotype was seen many times. The chain has TRBV20-1 and TRBJ2-1; tentative D call: TRBD1 (5 bases). CDR1 is DFQATT, CDR2 SNEGSKA, per germline (reference sequence). The CDR3 has 14 amino acids. V dropped 4 bases and J dropped 1 base, with 11 bases sitting between them. DNA of the CDR3: TGCAGTGCTAATCCAGGGATATCCTACAATGAGCAGTTCTTC. Its translation is CSANPGISYNEQFF.

CDR3 in DNA: TGTGCCAGCAGCCGATCGAACACTGAAGCTTTCTTT. As protein: CASSRSNTEAFF. The rearrangement links TRBV28 to TRBJ1-1, with D uncertain. Trimming shortened V by 6 bases and J by 1 base, and 6 bases separated the two germline ends. The germline V gene has CDR1 MDHEN and CDR2 SYDVKM. This CDR3 is built from 12 residues.

This clonotype occurred many times. The V gene is TRBV18, the J gene TRBJ1-3; no clear D gene. CDR3 length: 16 amino acids. V lost 2 bases, J lost 0 bases, and 11 bases lay in between. Looked up from germline, CDR1 is KGHSH and CDR2 is LQKENI. The CDR3: CASSPFDPSSGNTIYF. In nucleotides, the CDR3 is TGTGCCAGCTCACCATTTGACCCCTCCTCTGGAAACACCATATATTTT.

The chain links TRBV12-3 or TRBV12-4 to TRBJ1-6; D gene uncertain. V dropped 8 bases and J dropped 6 bases, with 8 bases sitting between them. The CDR3 length is 12 residues. CDR3: CASAPSNSPLHF. As DNA, the CDR3 is TGTGCCAGCGCACCGAGTAATTCACCCCTCCACTTT.

The chain joins TRBV7-6 to TRBJ2-5; maybe TRBD2 (5 bases). The CDR3 runs to 13 residues. Between the trimmed V and J ends, which lost 2 bases and 4 bases, there was a span of 8 bases. Germline assignment: CDR1 SGHVS and CDR2 FNYEAQ. CDR3 nucleotides: TGTGCCAGCAGCTTAACTAGGAGAGAGACCCAGTACTTC. Its translation is CASSLTRRETQYF.

Remarks on this clonotype: Mismatch with germline at one junction end may stem from a read error. The rearrangement links TRBV6-5 to TRBJ2-7, with TRBD2 matching over 9 bases. The CDR3 sequence is 13 residues long. CDR1 and CDR2 from the germline V gene are MNHEY and SVGAGI. CDR3 DNA sequence: TGTGCCAACAGTACGACTAGCGGCTACGAGCAGTACTTC. Protein product: CANSTTSGYEQYF.

The gene calls are TRBV19 and TRBJ2-7, with 12 bases aligning to TRBD2. Germline-derived CDR1 and CDR2 are LNHDA and SQIVND (reference sequence). Trimming took 3 bases from V and 1 from J; bases not matched to a gene: 1. The CDR3 contains 15 residues. The CDR3 is CASSILAGGSYEQYF. In nucleotides, the CDR3 is TGTGCCAGTAGTATCCTAGCGGGAGGGTCCTACGAGCAGTACTTC.

CDR3 coding DNA: TGTGCCAGCAGTCCGACAGGGGGAAGGGAGCAGTTCTTC. This sequence encodes CASSPTGGREQFF. The V and J genes are TRBV28 and TRBJ2-1; 9 bases agree with TRBD1. Germline V gives CDR1 MDHEN, CDR2 SYDVKM. The CDR3 is made up of 13 amino acids. The trim removed 5 bases at V and 10 bases at J, leaving 6 bases unmatched.

This chain connects TRBV11-2 to TRBJ2-3, with 9 bases matching TRBD1. Germline V CDR1 and CDR2: SGHAT, FQNNGV. V dropped 1 base and J dropped 4; count of bases not matched to a gene: 9. The CDR3 is 17 amino acids. The CDR3 spells CASSLGKGTGKADTQYF. The DNA of the CDR3 is TGTGCCAGCAGCTTAGGAAAAGGGACAGGGAAGGCAGATACGCAGTATTTT.

This clonotype appeared many times. In DNA, the CDR3 is TGCAGCGTTGAAAGCCTGGGATACGAGCAGTACTTC. It yields the protein CSVESLGYEQYF. The gene calls are TRBV29-1 and TRBJ2-7; no clear D. Trimming removed 2 bases from V and 4 bases from J, with 9 bases in between. The CDR3 runs to 12 residues. Germline CDR1 and CDR2: SQVTM and ANQGSEA.

The chain employs TRBV25-1 and TRBJ2-1, with D perhaps TRBD1 or TRBD2 (5 bases each). CDR3 size: 14 residues. Germline values: CDR1 MGHDK, CDR2 SYGVNS. Deletions cut 2 bases from V and 14 bases from J, with 19 bases between. The CDR3 is CASSEVGDASLEFF. The DNA for the CDR3 is TGTGCCAGCAGTGAAGTGGGGGATGCTTCTTTGGAGTTCTTC.

In its sample, this clonotype was seen many times. The rearrangement links TRBV4-1 to TRBJ2-1; 8 bases fit TRBD2. The germline CDR1 and CDR2 sequences are MGHRA and YSYEKL. The CDR3 consists of 15 residues. V trimming: 4 bases; J trimming: 5 bases; junction bases outside the gene matches: 7. The chain's CDR3 is CASSPLAVLDNEQFF. The CDR3 DNA sequence: TGCGCCAGCAGCCCACTAGCGGTCCTAGACAATGAGCAGTTCTTC.

The CDR3 DNA reads as TGTGCCAGCAGCCAAGATGGTACAGGGTCGGGACTCGCGAACACCGGGGAGCTGTTTTTT. It codes for CASSQDGTGSGLANTGELFF. V usage is TRBV3-1 and J usage is TRBJ2-2, with D perhaps matching TRBD1 or TRBD2 (6 bases each). The CDR3 has 20 amino acids. The germline V gene has CDR1 LGHDT and CDR2 YNNKEL (reference sequence). The ends were cut back, 0 bases at V and 0 bases at J, with 20 bases in the middle.

This clonotype was recorded a few times. J is TRBJ2-2 and V is TRBV11-2; tentatively, D is TRBD2 (6 bases). The CDR3 is made up of 18 amino acids. Trimming pared 5 bases from V and 5 bases from J, leaving 24 bases between. Germline loops: CDR1 SGHAT, CDR2 FQNNGV. The CDR3 loop reads CASSTNPGLPHLTGELFF. The DNA of the CDR3 is TGTGCCAGCAGCACTAATCCGGGACTCCCCCACCTAACCGGGGAGCTGTTTTTT.

This clonotype was counted between two and nine times. The gene calls are TRBV29-1 and TRBJ1-6, with D perhaps TRBD1 (6 bases). V lost 1 base to trimming and J lost 3 bases, with 10 bases between them. CDR1 is SQVTM and CDR2 is ANQGSEA in the germline V gene. There are 15 residues in the CDR3. CDR3 in DNA: TGCAGCGTTGAAGGCCCAGGGGTCTATAATTCACCCCTCCACTTT. Its translation is CSVEGPGVYNSPLHF.

The chain couples TRBV10-3 to TRBJ2-7; maybe TRBD1 (6 bases). This CDR3 spans 13 amino acids. V gave up 6 bases and J gave up 9 bases, with 18 bases separating them. Germline CDR1 and CDR2: ENHRY and SYGVKD. CDR3 sequence: CAISEPFLDRQYF. The DNA of the CDR3 is TGTGCCATCAGCGAACCCTTTTTGGACAGGCAGTACTTC.

This clonotype has a handful of counts. J is TRBJ2-1 and V is TRBV15, with D perhaps given as TRBD1 or TRBD2 (5 bases each). V lost 6 bases and J lost 4, with 16 bases in between. The CDR3 has 15 amino acids. CDR1 LNHNV and CDR2 YYDKDF come from the germline V gene (reference sequence). CDR3 sequence reads: CATRGRDRVYNEQFF. The CDR3 region has the DNA TGTGCCACCAGGGGAAGGGACCGGGTGTACAATGAGCAGTTCTTC.

This clonotype was observed many times. The V gene is TRBV7-9, the J gene TRBJ1-1; 7 nucleotides agree with TRBD1. There are 16 residues in the CDR3. The junction had 14 bases not matched to a gene; V was cut back by 5 bases and J by 5 bases. Germline assignment: CDR1 SEHNR and CDR2 FQNEAQ (reference sequence). The CDR3 region has the DNA TGTGCCAGCAGCCCCCGCCCTTTCGACAGGGATACTGAAGCTTTCTTT. It specifies CASSPRPFDRDTEAFF.

The CDR3 DNA sequence: TGTGCCAGCAGCTTCGGCAGGGGTGAGCAGTTCTTC. It specifies CASSFGRGEQFF. The V and J genes are TRBV11-3 and TRBJ2-1; perhaps TRBD1 as D (6 bases). Germline V gene data show CDR1 as SGHNT and CDR2 as YENEEA. CDR3 length equals 12 residues. Trimming left V 3 bases short and J 9 bases short, with 9 bases between.

This clonotype was observed a few times. CDR3 residues: CSATPSGRWYNEQFF. CDR3 DNA: TGCAGTGCAACCCCTAGCGGGAGGTGGTACAATGAGCAGTTCTTC. V and J are TRBV20-1 and TRBJ2-1, with 11 bases that match TRBD2. Germline CDR1 reads DFQATT; CDR2 reads SNEGSKA (reference sequence). V lost 6 bases to trimming and J lost 4 bases; unmatched junction nucleotides: 8. CDR3 length equals 15 residues.

This chain uses TRBV4-3 with TRBJ2-1; 11 nucleotides match TRBD2. V shed 3 bases, J shed 5 bases, and the junction held 3 bases outside the gene matches. Germline V lookup: CDR1 LGHNA, CDR2 YSLEER. CDR3 length: 15 amino acids. The CDR3 DNA reads as TGCGCCAGCAGCCAGACTAGCGGGGCCAACAATGAGCAGTTCTTC. Protein product: CASSQTSGANNEQFF.

The V gene is TRBV7-9, the J gene TRBJ2-5, with TRBD2 matching 15 bases. The CDR3 is made up of 16 amino acids. With 7 bases clipped from V and 5 bases from J, the junction kept 8 bases outside the gene matches. Germline lookup yields CDR1 SEHNR and CDR2 FQNEAQ (reference sequence). Here the CDR3 reads CASILGTSGGLETQYF. Written as DNA, the CDR3 is TGTGCCAGCATCCTTGGGACTAGCGGGGGGCTGGAGACCCAGTACTTC.

V usage is TRBV29-1 and J usage is TRBJ1-2; possible D gene TRBD1, 6 bases. Germline V gene sequence: CDR1 SQVTM, CDR2 ANQGSEA. V gave up 7 bases and J gave up 9 bases, with 15 bases separating them. The CDR3 runs to 11 residues. CDR3 DNA sequence: TGCAGCGCTAGGGGGGGCACGAGCTACACCTTC. Its translation is CSARGGTSYTF.